Listed here are 15 T cell receptor beta chains from one sample, sequenced in a study of T-cell memory formation after mild COVID-19. TCRdb used MiXCR to reprocess the 5' RACE reads, holding one entry per CDR3 protein. The sample includes hundreds of thousands of distinct CDR3 sequences, over 20% of them seen just once. Sequencing used PBMCs or a T cell subset sorted from them (not recorded which). These TCRs come from an adult woman who had mild COVID-19 (a few samples of this study predate the infection). Cell type and time point are not known.

This clonotype was picked up one time. The chain links TRBV7-8 to TRBJ2-1; D possibly uses TRBD1 or TRBD2 (6 bases each). Germline lookup yields CDR1 SGHVS and CDR2 FQNEAQ. The CDR3 is made up of 16 amino acids. Deletions cut 6 bases from V and 12 bases from J, with 27 bases between. The CDR3 nucleotides are TGTGCCAGCAGTTCCCGAGGGGGACTGACATTATTTGGGCAGTTCTTC. Translating gives CASSSRGGLTLFGQFF.

The chain recombines TRBV4-1 with TRBJ2-7, with D possibly being TRBD1 (5 bases). The CDR3 loop spans 14 amino acids. Germline loops: CDR1 MGHRA, CDR2 YSYEKL. V was cut by 0 bases and J by 3 bases, with 9 bases left in between. The chain's CDR3 is CASSQERGNYEQYF. CDR3 coding DNA: TGCGCCAGCAGCCAAGAAAGGGGAAACTACGAGCAGTACTTC.

The V and J genes are TRBV5-1 and TRBJ2-7, with TRBD2 matching 7 bases. The CDR3 totals 14 residues. Germline CDR1 reads SGHRS; CDR2 reads YFSETQ. V lost 4 bases and J lost 3; bases outside the gene matches: 7. The CDR3 nucleotides read TGCGCCAGCAGCGGCGCTAGCGGACGCTACGAGCAGTACTTC. Protein product: CASSGASGRYEQYF.

This clonotype is a singleton in its sample. This CDR3 reads CASSDNSVYFGQPQHF. As DNA, the CDR3 is TGTGCCAGCAGTGATAATTCAGTCTATTTCGGTCAGCCCCAGCATTTT. The chain links TRBV25-1 to TRBJ1-5, with D uncertain. CDR1 is MGHDK and CDR2 is SYGVNS in the germline V gene. Trimming pared 3 bases from V and 6 bases from J, leaving 18 bases between. This CDR3 region has 16 residues.

The V call is TRBV14, the J call TRBJ2-1; no clear D gene. Germline V CDR1 and CDR2: SGHDN, FVKESK. The CDR3 is 17 residues long. V shed 1 base and J shed 4 bases, with 17 bases lying between them. Written as DNA, the CDR3 is TGTGCCAGCAGCCAAGGGGGTCCAGTGGCTTTTTACAATGAGCAGTTCTTC. Translating gives CASSQGGPVAFYNEQFF.

This clonotype appeared a few times. The V gene is TRBV3-1, the J gene TRBJ2-1, with 10 positions matching TRBD2. The CDR3 runs 16 residues. V dropped 4 bases and J dropped 5; count of bases not matched to a gene: 8. Germline-derived CDR1 and CDR2 are LGHDT and YNNKEL (reference sequence). CDR3 bases: TGTGCCAGCAGCCGAGAATCTAGCGGGAGAAACAATGAGCAGTTCTTC. Its protein product is CASSRESSGRNNEQFF.

At least ten counts were recorded for this clonotype. The rearrangement links TRBV10-3 to TRBJ2-7; a weak D match, TRBD1 (6 bases). Germline-derived CDR1 and CDR2 are ENHRY and SYGVKD. The V gene lost 4 bases and the J gene lost 3 bases, with 16 bases spanning the gap. The CDR3 has 15 amino acids. The CDR3 is CAISGEQDRNYEQYF. CDR3 DNA sequence: TGTGCCATCAGTGGAGAACAGGACAGAAACTACGAGCAGTACTTC.

A few counts support this clonotype. V is TRBV9 and J is TRBJ2-7; 8 positions agree with TRBD1. Germline V gene sequence: CDR1 SGDLS, CDR2 YYNGEE. CDR3 length: 15 amino acids. Germline trimming cut 0 bases from V and 5 bases from J; bases unmatched to any gene: 7. In DNA, the CDR3 is TGTGCCAGCAGCGTAGACCCGACAGGGGTGGACGAGCAGTACTTC. As protein: CASSVDPTGVDEQYF.

This rearrangement joins TRBV6-5 to TRBJ2-7, with 7 bases matching TRBD1. The ends lost 5 bases at V and 3 bases at J; junction bases unmatched: 16. Germline V CDR1 and CDR2: MNHEY, SVGAGI. This CDR3 has 17 amino acids. CDR3 residues: CASSTPGRGFRNYEQYF. The DNA for the CDR3 is TGTGCCAGCAGTACCCCCGGCAGGGGGTTTCGGAACTACGAGCAGTACTTC.

V gene TRBV13 combines with J gene TRBJ2-7; 9 bases are shared with TRBD2. J was trimmed by 5 bases and V by 4 bases; bases with no gene match: 12. CDR1 and CDR2 from the germline V gene are PRHDT and FYEKMQ (reference sequence). This CDR3 has 16 amino acids. The CDR3 here is CASSWGLAQPLDEQYF. The DNA for the CDR3 is TGTGCCAGCAGCTGGGGACTAGCACAACCCCTGGACGAGCAGTACTTC.

This chain connects TRBV27 to TRBJ1-2; maybe TRBD1 (6 bases). The germline V and J ends were trimmed by 4 bases and 2 bases, with 11 bases remaining between them. There are 14 residues in the CDR3. CDR1 and CDR2 (germline): MNHEY, SMNVEV (reference sequence). CDR3 DNA sequence: TGTGCCAGCAGTTCGATTACAGGGAACTATGGCTACACCTTC. Its protein product is CASSSITGNYGYTF.

The chain links TRBV2 to TRBJ1-2, with unresolved D. CDR3 length: 12 amino acids. V lost 2 bases to trimming and J lost 4 bases, with 5 bases between them. Germline values: CDR1 SNHLY, CDR2 FYNNEI. The CDR3 sequence: CASSEPTYGYTF. As DNA, the CDR3 is TGTGCCAGCAGTGAACCTACCTATGGCTACACCTTC. Variable domain in full (rest from reference TRBV2 and TRBJ1-2): EPEVTQTPSHQVTQMGQEVILRCVPISNHLYFYWYRQILGQKVEFLVSFYNNEISEKSEIFDDQFSVERPDGSNFTLKIRSTKLEDSAMYFCASSEPTYGYTFGSGTRLTVV.

This clonotype was seen a handful of times. The chain recombines TRBV29-1 with TRBJ1-1; no firm D call. Trimming left V 3 bases short and J 3 bases short, with 11 bases between. Germline loops: CDR1 SQVTM, CDR2 ANQGSEA. There are 13 residues in the CDR3. The CDR3 region has the DNA TGCAGCGTTGACGGATCCTTGGACACTGAAGCTTTCTTT. Protein sequence: CSVDGSLDTEAFF.

This clonotype was counted only a few times. The chain is built from TRBV7-3 and TRBJ2-3, with 7 bases fitting TRBD1. The CDR3 length is 15 residues. The germline gives CDR1 SGHTA, CDR2 FQGTGA. Trimming took 5 bases from V and 4 from J; bases not matched to a gene: 9. CDR3 protein: CASSPLQGFADTQYF. CDR3 coding DNA: TGTGCCAGCAGCCCCCTACAGGGGTTTGCAGATACGCAGTATTTT.

The DNA of the CDR3 is TGTGCCAGCAGTAATGTAGCGAGGGGCTACAATGAGCAGTTCTTC. This codes for CASSNVARGYNEQFF. V and J are TRBV12-3 or TRBV12-4 and TRBJ2-1; D might be TRBD1 or TRBD2, each matching 5 bases. The CDR3 loop spans 15 amino acids. Trimming left V 5 bases short and J 3 bases short, with 14 bases between.